The clone carrying this T cell receptor beta chain was found a few times. The antigen remains unidentified. The source of the sample is a study of post-analysis software for immune sequencing data. Study details: Disease trajectories encompassed relapsing-remitting, secondary progressive and progressive-relapsing multiple sclerosis.

Study findings and constraints: Comparison with controls showed significantly lower normalized Chao1 diversity in multiple sclerosis patients. Four to six TRBV segments (TRBV5-6, TRBV5-1 and TRBV20-1 among them) occurred more frequently in patients than in controls.

Germline V gives CDR1 ENHRY, CDR2 SYGVKD. CDR3 length equals 15 residues. V shed 6 bases and J shed 9 bases, with 24 bases lying between them. Built from TCR beta cDNA, the libraries had unique molecular identifiers in them. TCRdb independently ran MiXCR on the PCR reads; one entry per CDR3 protein. The data hold about 540,000 distinct CDR3 sequences, with 30% to 40% observed a single time. This clonotype was sampled from a girl aged 2 to 17 with multiple sclerosis. The chain is built from TRBV10-3 and TRBJ2-7; tentatively, D is TRBD1 or TRBD2 (7 bases each). The sample was blood. The CDR3 DNA is TGTGCCATCAGCATTGGGAGCGGGACAGCAAAGGGGCAGTACTTC. This encodes CAISIGSGTAKGQYF.